This T cell receptor beta chain was observed in a study of regulatory dendritic cells for organ transplantation. The method was immunoSEQ multiplex PCR; TCRdb's version includes in-frame clones alone and lacks a portion of them. The sample has over 20,000 clones, approximately 85% seen once; the top ten hold about 0.7%. CDR1 and CDR2 from the germline V gene are SGHTA and FQGTGA. The CDR3 covers 13 residues. J lost 9 bases, V lost 4 bases, and 4 bases had no gene match. Sorted T cells were CFSE-labeled and cultured four to five days with allogeneic regulatory or mature dendritic cells at 1:10. Study outcomes and limitations: Alloreactive memory CD8+ T cell pools varied considerably between individuals. Memory T cells were less diverse than naive, with memory CD8+ most oligoclonal.

This clone turned up a few times. Its antigen is unknown. The rearrangement links TRBV7-3 to TRBJ2-1, with TRBD1 matching over 9 bases. Source material: naive CD4+ T cells from blood cultured with regulatory dendritic cells. This sample's subset: CD45RA+ naive T cells. This receptor was identified in a human donor in good health. CDR3 sequence reads: CASSSATGGEQFF. The CDR3 coding sequence is TGTGCCAGCAGCTCCGCGACAGGGGGTGAGCAGTTCTTC. Combining the CDR3 with reference TRBV7-3 and TRBJ2-1 gives the whole variable domain GAGVSQTPSNKVTEKGKYVELRCDPISGHTALYWYRQSLGQGPEFLIYFQGTGAADDSGLPNDRFFAVRPEGSVSTLKIQRTERGDSAVYLCASSSATGGEQFFGPGTRLTVL.